This T cell receptor (beta chain) is drawn from a study of post-analysis software for immune sequencing data. Study-wide background: The study covered relapsing-remitting, secondary progressive and progressive-relapsing courses of multiple sclerosis.

Study outcomes and limitations: Multiple sclerosis was associated with a significant reduction in normalized Chao1 diversity relative to controls. Under F measure analysis, samples from one preparation batch co-clustered strongly. In patients, TRBV5-6, TRBV5-1 and TRBV20-1 belonged to five TRBV segments found more frequently than in controls.

V shed 2 bases and J 8 bases; nucleotides not matched to a gene: 0. CDR3 length equals 13 residues. CDR1 and CDR2 (germline): SGHTA, FQGNSA. This clonotype has more than one count but fewer than ten. What it binds is not known. Sequencing libraries made from TCR beta cDNA carried unique molecular identifiers. The yield from roughly 1 to 10 million T cells was roughly 500,000 cDNA molecules in total. MiXCR was run by TCRdb on the PCR reads, yielding one entry per CDR3 protein. The table records roughly 600,000 distinct CDR3 sequences, 44% of them present only once. This TCR was sampled from a girl aged 5 to 17 with multiple sclerosis. Sequenced: blood. The chain uses TRBV7-2 and TRBJ2-1; 10 bases are a match to TRBD2. The CDR3 sequence is CASSLLAGDEQFF. DNA for the CDR3: TGTGCCAGCAGCTTACTAGCGGGAGATGAGCAGTTCTTC.